Presented here are 21 T cell receptor beta chains from one specimen sequenced in a study of cytomegalovirus exposure and HLA in healthy donors. Amplification used 60 Vbeta primers and 13 Jbeta primers. TCRdb's table, derived via immunoSEQ multiplex PCR, lists solely in-frame clones and lacks some. The table shows more than 200,000 clones, with approximately 81% occurring only once. The sequencing input was PBMCs. The origin of the receptors is a human donor in good health.

The gene calls are TRBV29-1 and TRBJ2-1, with 8 bases aligning to TRBD2. The CDR3 covers 22 residues. Germline trimming cut 2 bases from V and 2 bases from J; bases unmatched to any gene: 26. Germline-derived CDR1 and CDR2 are SQVTM and ANQGSEA. The CDR3, as DNA: TGCAGCGTTGAATTGGGATGGACTAGCCCAGGCATAGTTGGGGGTCCCTACAATGAGCAGTTCTTC. It translates to CSVELGWTSPGIVGGPYNEQFF.

This clone was detected once. The chain uses TRBV5-1 and TRBJ2-5, with TRBD1 identical over 7 bases. The DNA matches TRBJ2-7 better at its end, which makes the J call doubtful. This CDR3 contains 16 residues. Germline CDR1 reads SGHRS; CDR2 reads YFSETQ. CDR3 DNA sequence: TGCGCCAGCAGCTTTGCCCCAACAGGGGAGTTAGGCGAGCAGTACTTC. It codes for CASSFAPTGELGEQYF.

This clone was counted a single time. The gene calls are TRBV7-9 and TRBJ1-2, with a weak D call TRBD1 (6 bases). The CDR3 length is 15 residues. CDR1 SEHNR and CDR2 FQNEAQ come from the germline V gene (reference sequence). V lost 4 bases to trimming and J lost 2 bases, with 14 bases between them. The CDR3 DNA reads TGTGCCAGCAGCTCCGGGACATCCTTCAACTATGGCTACACCTTC. This translates into CASSSGTSFNYGYTF.

This clone was seen once. The genes are TRBV6-1 and TRBJ2-3, with 14 nucleotides matching TRBD2. Germline loops: CDR1 MNHNS, CDR2 SASEGT. The CDR3 sequence is 17 residues long. V dropped 4 bases and J dropped 4; count of bases not matched to a gene: 7. For the CDR3, the DNA is TGTGCCAGCAGTGGAAAGCGACTAGCGGGAGGGGCAGATACGCAGTATTTT. As protein: CASSGKRLAGGADTQYF.

The chain joins TRBV2 to TRBJ2-7; D might be TRBD2 (6 bases). From germline, CDR1 is SNHLY and CDR2 FYNNEI. V was trimmed by 4 bases and J by 7 bases, leaving 11 bases between them. This CDR3 spans 12 amino acids. For the CDR3, the DNA is TGTGCCAGCAGTGCGCGGGGTCGAGAGCAGTACTTC. Translation gives CASSARGREQYF.

The genes are TRBV6-1 and TRBJ2-1; 13 positions match TRBD2. This CDR3 comprises 16 residues. V gave up 4 bases and J gave up 6 bases; unmatched junction bases: 6. Germline V gives CDR1 MNHNS, CDR2 SASEGT. CDR3 nucleotides: TGTGCCAGCAGTGCCTGGACTAGCGGGAGTGGCAATGAGCAGTTCTTC. Its protein product is CASSAWTSGSGNEQFF.

V is TRBV25-1 and J is TRBJ2-3, with D unresolved. The germline V gene encodes CDR1 MGHDK and CDR2 SYGVNS. Deletions cut 4 bases from V and 2 bases from J, with 10 bases between. This CDR3 region has 14 residues. CDR3 residues: CASSGLVDTDTQYF. The CDR3 DNA is TGTGCCAGCAGTGGTTTGGTAGACACAGATACGCAGTATTTT.

The rearrangement joins TRBV7-3 to TRBJ1-1; perhaps TRBD1 as D (5 bases). Germline assignment: CDR1 SGHTA and CDR2 FQGTGA. V gave up 4 bases and J gave up 1 base, with 7 bases separating them. This CDR3 has 13 residues. CDR3 residues: CASSSDKNTEAFF. Written as DNA, the CDR3 is TGTGCCAGCAGCTCGGACAAGAACACTGAAGCTTTCTTT.

The rearrangement joins TRBV7-3 to TRBJ1-4; tentative D call: TRBD1 (5 bases). The CDR3 loop spans 13 amino acids. The V gene's germline CDR1 is SGHTA and CDR2 FQGTGA. V was pared by 4 bases and J by 8 bases, with 11 bases between. DNA of the CDR3: TGTGCCAGCAGCTACCGTCGGGGGGAAAAACTGTTTTTT. Its protein is CASSYRRGEKLFF.

This chain connects TRBV7-9 to TRBJ2-7, with D uncertain. The V end lost 0 bases, the J end lost 6 bases, and 12 bases lay between the germline ends. The CDR3 loop spans 14 amino acids. The V gene's germline CDR1 is SEHNR and CDR2 FQNEAQ (reference sequence). The DNA for the CDR3 is TGTGCCAGCAGCTTAGCCCTAGTTGAGAGCGAGCAGTACTTC. It translates to CASSLALVESEQYF.

The V gene is TRBV19, the J gene TRBJ2-3, with 14 positions matching TRBD2. The CDR3 runs 15 residues. Trimming removed 4 bases from V and 6 bases from J; junction bases left unmatched: 3. CDR1 is LNHDA, CDR2 SQIVND, per germline (reference sequence). The CDR3 DNA reads TGTGCCAGTAGTACGGGACTAGCGGGAGTGGATACGCAGTATTTT. Translation: CASSTGLAGVDTQYF.

The chain employs TRBV7-3 and TRBJ2-5; a weak D match, TRBD1 (5 bases). Between the trimmed V and J ends, which lost 6 bases and 5 bases, there was a span of 19 bases. Germline V lookup: CDR1 SGHTA, CDR2 FQGTGA. The CDR3 runs to 15 residues. The CDR3 spells CASRGRRGNWETQYF. The CDR3 nucleotides read TGTGCCAGCAGAGGTCGTAGGGGCAATTGGGAGACCCAGTACTTC.

V usage is TRBV5-1 and J usage is TRBJ2-1; 14 nucleotides line up with TRBD2. CDR3 size: 16 residues. V trimming: 1 base; J trimming: 6 bases; junction bases outside the gene matches: 3. Per germline, CDR1 SGHRS and CDR2 YFSETQ. CDR3 sequence reads: CASSLPGTSGSNEQFF. Written as DNA, the CDR3 is TGCGCCAGCAGCTTGCCTGGGACTAGCGGGAGCAATGAGCAGTTCTTC.

The chain uses TRBV29-1 and TRBJ1-2; the match to TRBD1 covers 8 bases. The CDR3 is made up of 13 amino acids. In germline, CDR1 is SQVTM, CDR2 ANQGSEA. V lost 6 bases to trimming and J lost 3 bases; unmatched junction nucleotides: 6. The CDR3 coding sequence is TGCAGCGTATGGACAGGGAATGACTATGGCTACACCTTC. It specifies CSVWTGNDYGYTF.

This clone was recorded only once. The V call is TRBV9, the J call TRBJ2-1, with TRBD2 matching over 8 bases. Germline loops: CDR1 SGDLS, CDR2 YYNGEE. Trimming cost V 0 bases and J 6 bases; bases outside gene matches: 17. The CDR3 covers 19 residues. CDR3 in DNA: TGTGCCAGCAGCGTAGCCGTGGAATCTCGCGGGAGGTCGGGCAATGAGCAGTTCTTC. Translated: CASSVAVESRGRSGNEQFF.

CDR3 residues: CASSRTGRGAIEQYF. CDR3 sequence (DNA): TGTGCCAGCTCTAGAACGGGCAGGGGAGCAATCGAGCAGTACTTC. The chain combines TRBV18 with TRBJ2-7, with D possibly matching TRBD1 (6 bases). The CDR3 has 15 amino acids. Deletions cut 6 bases from V and 6 bases from J, with 21 bases between. Germline CDR1 reads KGHSH; CDR2 reads LQKENI.

The J gene is TRBJ2-3, the V gene TRBV27; 7 bases fit TRBD2. The CDR3 length is 14 residues. V was clipped by 7 bases and J by 8 bases; unmatched bases: 12. The germline V gene encodes CDR1 MNHEY and CDR2 SMNVEV (reference sequence). The CDR3 DNA sequence: TGTGCCAGCACCGCGGGAGTAAATACTGGTACGCAGTATTTT. This encodes CASTAGVNTGTQYF.

Regarding this clone: Compared with germline, one end of the junction differs, possibly owing to a read error. V usage is TRBV7-9 and J usage is TRBJ1-1, with D possibly TRBD1 on 5 matching bases. The germline V gene encodes CDR1 SEHNR and CDR2 FQNEAQ (reference sequence). The CDR3 is 12 amino acids. The CDR3 DNA is TGTTCCAGCAGCTTTGGGGCCGGTGAAGCTTTCTTT. This translates into CSSSFGAGEAFF.

This clone was seen a handful of times. The DNA of the CDR3 is TGTGCCAGCAGTTTTAGCGGGAGGACGAATGAGCAGTTCTTC. As protein: CASSFSGRTNEQFF. This chain uses TRBV6-5 with TRBJ2-1; 10 bases line up with TRBD2. V shed 4 bases, J shed 7 bases, and the junction held 4 bases outside the gene matches. The CDR3 is 14 residues long. Per germline, CDR1 MNHEY and CDR2 SVGAGI.

This chain connects TRBV30 to TRBJ2-5; 8 bases fit TRBD1. CDR1 and CDR2 from the germline V gene are GTSNPN and SVGIG (reference sequence). This CDR3 comprises 15 residues. The V segment lost 1 base and the J segment 4 bases; nucleotides outside the gene matches: 8. The CDR3 region is CAWSAGQGNSETQYF. The CDR3 region has the DNA TGTGCCTGGAGTGCCGGACAGGGTAATTCAGAGACCCAGTACTTC.

The CDR3 loop is CASSAAGTHNEQFF. In nucleotides, the CDR3 is TGTGCCAGTAGTGCCGCCGGGACTCACAATGAGCAGTTCTTC. J is TRBJ2-1 and V is TRBV19; perhaps TRBD2 as D (6 bases). Trimming removed 5 bases at V and 5 bases at J, with 13 bases between. The CDR3 is 14 residues long. Germline-derived CDR1 and CDR2 are LNHDA and SQIVND (reference sequence).